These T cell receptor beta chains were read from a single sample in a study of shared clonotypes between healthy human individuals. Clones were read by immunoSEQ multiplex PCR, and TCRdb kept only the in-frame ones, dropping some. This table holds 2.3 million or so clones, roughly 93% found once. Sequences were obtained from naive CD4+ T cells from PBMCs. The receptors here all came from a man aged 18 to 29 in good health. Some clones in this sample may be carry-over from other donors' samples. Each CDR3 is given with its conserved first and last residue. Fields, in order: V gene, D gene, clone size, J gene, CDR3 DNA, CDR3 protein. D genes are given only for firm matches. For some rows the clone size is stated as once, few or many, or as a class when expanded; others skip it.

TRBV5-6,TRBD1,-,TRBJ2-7,TGTGCCAGCAGCTTATCCGGGACAGTTTTTTTCTACGAGCAGTACTTC,CASSLSGTVFFYEQYF
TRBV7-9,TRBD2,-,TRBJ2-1,TGTGCCAGCAGCCGAGGGCTAGCGGGAATGTACAATGAGCAGTTCTTC,CASSRGLAGMYNEQFF
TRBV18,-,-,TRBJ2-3,TGTGCCAGCCGTCCCCTAGCTAGCACAGATACGCAGTATTTT,CASRPLASTDTQYF
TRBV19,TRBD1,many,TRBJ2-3,TGTGCCAGTAGTATTAGGGGACAGGGGCGGAGAGATACGCAGTATTTT,CASSIRGQGRRDTQYF
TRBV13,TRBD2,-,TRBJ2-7,TGTGCCAGCAGCTCGACTAGCGGGCCCGGGGAGCAGTACTTC,CASSSTSGPGEQYF
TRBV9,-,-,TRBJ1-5,TGTGCCAGCAGCCAGGCCGCCCATCAGCCCCAGCATTTT,CASSQAAHQPQHF
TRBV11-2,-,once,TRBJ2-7,TGTGCCAGCAGCTCGGGGACCCGTTCAAAGACCTACGAGCAGTACTTC,CASSSGTRSKTYEQYF
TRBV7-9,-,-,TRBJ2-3,TGTGCCAGCAGCGGCCTCACAGAGGGTAGCACAGATACGCAGTATTTT,CASSGLTEGSTDTQYF
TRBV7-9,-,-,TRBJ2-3,TGTGCCAGCAGCTTAATTCCGGTTAGCACAGATACGCAGTATTTT,CASSLIPVSTDTQYF
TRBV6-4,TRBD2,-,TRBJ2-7,TGTGCCAGCAGTGGGGGGGCTAGCGGGAGGAAGATCTCCGAGCAGTACTTC,CASSGGASGRKISEQYF
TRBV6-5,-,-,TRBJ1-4,TGTGCCAGCAGTACGACGGGAGAGCTGTTTTTT,CASSTTGELFF
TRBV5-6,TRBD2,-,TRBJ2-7,TGTGCCAGCAGCTTAGCGGGGCCCTACTACGAGCAGTACTTC,CASSLAGPYYEQYF
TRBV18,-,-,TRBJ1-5,TGTGCCAGCTCACCTGAGGCGAATAGCAATCAGCCCCAGCATTTT,CASSPEANSNQPQHF
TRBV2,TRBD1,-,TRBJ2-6,TGTGCCAGCAACGGCAGGGGGTCTGGGGCCAACGTCCTGACTTTC,CASNGRGSGANVLTF
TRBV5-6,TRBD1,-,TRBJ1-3,TGTGCCAGCAGCCCCGACAGGGGTCGGGACACCATATATTTT,CASSPDRGRDTIYF
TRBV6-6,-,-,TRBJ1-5,TGTGCCAGCACCTTACTGGCAGGCAATAGCAATCAGCCCCAGCATTTT,CASTLLAGNSNQPQHF
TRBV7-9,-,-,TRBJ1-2,TGTGCCAGCAGCTTAGGCACAGCCCCAAGTGGTGGCTACACCTTC,CASSLGTAPSGGYTF
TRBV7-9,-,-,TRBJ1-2,TGTGCCAGCAGCCTTTTTGGGGGAGATCGGGGCTACACCTTC,CASSLFGGDRGYTF
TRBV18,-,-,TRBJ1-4,TGTGCCAGCTCAAGTCTATGGCGCCAGTCAGAGGAAAAACTGTTTTTT,CASSSLWRQSEEKLFF
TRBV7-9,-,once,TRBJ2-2,TGTGCCAGCAGCCCTATACGCGCGGGAAGGGGCTTAGACACCGGGGAGCTGTTTTTT,CASSPIRAGRGLDTGELFF
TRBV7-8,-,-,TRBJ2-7,TGTGCCAGCAGCCCCGGAAGCTACTACGAGCAGTACTTC,CASSPGSYYEQYF
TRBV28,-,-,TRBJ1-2,TGTGCCAGCAGTTCCCCGGGCGTTAGCTATGGCTACACCTTC,CASSSPGVSYGYTF
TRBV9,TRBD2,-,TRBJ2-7,TGTGCCAGCAGCCCCCGGGGACTAGGTGTATTCTACGAGCAGTACTTC,CASSPRGLGVFYEQYF
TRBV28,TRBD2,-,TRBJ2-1,TGTGCCAGCAGTTCCTCCCGACTAGCGGCTTACAATGAGCAGTTCTTC,CASSSSRLAAYNEQFF
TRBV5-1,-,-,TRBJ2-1,TGCGCCAGCAGCTCGCGCTCAGGGGTTCAAGGTAGCGGGCCGAGCTCCTACAATGAGCAGTTCTTC,CASSSRSGVQGSGPSSYNEQFF
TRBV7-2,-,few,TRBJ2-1,TGTGCCAGCAGCTTAGGGGGTGAGCAGTTCTTC,CASSLGGEQFF
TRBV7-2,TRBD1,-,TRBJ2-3,TGTGCCAGCAGCAAGGACAGGGGGCGACCAGATACGCAGTATTTT,CASSKDRGRPDTQYF
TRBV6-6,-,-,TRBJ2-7,TGTGCCAGCAGACGGGGGACTCCGGGGTACGAGCAGTACTTC,CASRRGTPGYEQYF
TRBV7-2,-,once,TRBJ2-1,TGTGCCAGCAGCCTACTACGGGCTGGGGAGCAGTTCTTC,CASSLLRAGEQFF
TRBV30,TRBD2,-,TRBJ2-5,TGTGCCTGGAGTGTACAGGGCGGGAGGGAGACCCAGTACTTC,CAWSVQGGRETQYF
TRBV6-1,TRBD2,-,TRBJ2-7,TGTGCCAGCAGTGAAGGGGCTCTAGCGGGAGTCTACGAGCAGTACTTC,CASSEGALAGVYEQYF
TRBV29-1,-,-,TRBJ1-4,TGCAGCGTTGAAGTGGCAGGGGTACGGGAAAAACTGTTTTTT,CSVEVAGVREKLFF
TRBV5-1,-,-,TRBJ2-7,TGCGCCAGCAGCCCAACCCGCGGGACAGCCACCTACGAGCAGTACTTC,CASSPTRGTATYEQYF